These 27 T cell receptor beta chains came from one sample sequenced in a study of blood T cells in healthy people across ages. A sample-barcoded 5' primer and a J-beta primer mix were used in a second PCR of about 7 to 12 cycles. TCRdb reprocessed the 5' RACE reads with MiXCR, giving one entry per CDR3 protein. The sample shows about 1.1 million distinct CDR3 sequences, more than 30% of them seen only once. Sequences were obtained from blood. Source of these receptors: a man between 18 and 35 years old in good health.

Here the CDR3 reads CASSFAGGPNEKLFF. In nucleotides, the CDR3 is TGTGCCAGCAGTTTTGCAGGGGGCCCTAATGAAAAACTGTTTTTT. The chain joins TRBV12-3 or TRBV12-4 to TRBJ1-4; 8 positions match TRBD1. Unmatched junction bases numbered 3, after V lost 3 bases and J lost 3 bases. There are 15 residues in the CDR3.

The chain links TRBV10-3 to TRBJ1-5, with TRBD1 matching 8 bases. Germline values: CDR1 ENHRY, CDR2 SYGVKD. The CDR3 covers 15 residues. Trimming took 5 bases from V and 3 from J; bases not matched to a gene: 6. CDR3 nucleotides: TGTGCCATCAGTAGCGGGACAGGCGACAATCAGCCCCAGCATTTT. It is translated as CAISSGTGDNQPQHF.

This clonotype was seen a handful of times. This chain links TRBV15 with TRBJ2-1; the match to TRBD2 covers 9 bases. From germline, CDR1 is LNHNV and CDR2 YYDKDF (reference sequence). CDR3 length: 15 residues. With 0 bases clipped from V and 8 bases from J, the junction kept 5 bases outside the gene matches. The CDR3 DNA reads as TGTGCCACCAGCAGAGATCGGGCTAGCGGGGATGAGCAGTTCTTC. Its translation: CATSRDRASGDEQFF.

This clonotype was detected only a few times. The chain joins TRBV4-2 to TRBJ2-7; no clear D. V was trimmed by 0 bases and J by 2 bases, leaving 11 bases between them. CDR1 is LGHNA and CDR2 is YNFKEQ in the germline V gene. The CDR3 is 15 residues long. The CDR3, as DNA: TGTGCCAGCAGCCAAGACCCCGGAACCACCTACGAGCAGTACTTC. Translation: CASSQDPGTTYEQYF.

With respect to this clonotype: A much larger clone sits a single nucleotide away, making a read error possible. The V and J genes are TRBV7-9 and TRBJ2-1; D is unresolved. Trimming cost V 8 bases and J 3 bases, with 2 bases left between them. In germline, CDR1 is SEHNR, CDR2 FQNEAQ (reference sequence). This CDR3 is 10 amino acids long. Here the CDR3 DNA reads TGTGCCAGCTGCTACAATGAGCAGTTCTTC. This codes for CASCYNEQFF.

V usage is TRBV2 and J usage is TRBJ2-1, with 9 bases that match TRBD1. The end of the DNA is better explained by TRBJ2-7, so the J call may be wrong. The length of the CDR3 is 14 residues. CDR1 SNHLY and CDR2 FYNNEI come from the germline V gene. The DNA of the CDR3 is TGTGCCGGAAACAGGGGGCGAGGTTACAATGAGCAGTACTTC. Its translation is CAGNRGRGYNEQYF.

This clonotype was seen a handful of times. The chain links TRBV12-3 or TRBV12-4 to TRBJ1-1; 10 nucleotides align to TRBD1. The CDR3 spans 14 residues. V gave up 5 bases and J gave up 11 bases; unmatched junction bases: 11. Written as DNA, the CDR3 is TGTGCCAGCAGTCCCGGGACAGGGGAACAACGCGCTTTCTTT. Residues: CASSPGTGEQRAFF.

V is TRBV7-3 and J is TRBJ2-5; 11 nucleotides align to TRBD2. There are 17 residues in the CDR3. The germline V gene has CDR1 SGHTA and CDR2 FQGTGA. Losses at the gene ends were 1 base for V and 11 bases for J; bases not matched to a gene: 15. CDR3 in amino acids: CASSLSLAGGPVNEQYF. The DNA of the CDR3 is TGTGCCAGCAGCTTAAGCTTAGCGGGGGGGCCAGTAAATGAGCAGTACTTC.

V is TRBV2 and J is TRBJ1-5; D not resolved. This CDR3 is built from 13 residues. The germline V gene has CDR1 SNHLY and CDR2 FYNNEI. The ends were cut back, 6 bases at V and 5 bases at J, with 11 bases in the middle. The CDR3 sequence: CASRVRPYQPQHF. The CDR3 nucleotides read TGTGCCAGCAGGGTCCGGCCTTATCAGCCCCAGCATTTT.

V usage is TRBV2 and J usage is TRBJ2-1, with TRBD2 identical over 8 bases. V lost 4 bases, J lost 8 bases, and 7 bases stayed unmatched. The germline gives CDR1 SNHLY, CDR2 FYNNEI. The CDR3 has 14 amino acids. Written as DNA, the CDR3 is TGTGCCAGCAGTGCGGGCCGGGGGGGATATGAGCAGTTCTTC. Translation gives CASSAGRGGYEQFF.

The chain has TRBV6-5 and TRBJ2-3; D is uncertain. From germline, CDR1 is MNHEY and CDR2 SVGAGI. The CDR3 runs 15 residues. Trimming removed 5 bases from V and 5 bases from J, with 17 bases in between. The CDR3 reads CASSPQTPTGDTQYF. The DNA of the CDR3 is TGTGCCAGCAGTCCGCAAACGCCGACTGGAGATACGCAGTATTTT.

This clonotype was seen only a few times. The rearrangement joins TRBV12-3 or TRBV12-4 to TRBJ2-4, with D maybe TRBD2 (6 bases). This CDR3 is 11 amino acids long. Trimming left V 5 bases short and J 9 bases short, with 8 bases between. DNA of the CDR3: TGTGCCAGCAGTCTCGGGGGCATTCAGTACTTC. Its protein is CASSLGGIQYF.

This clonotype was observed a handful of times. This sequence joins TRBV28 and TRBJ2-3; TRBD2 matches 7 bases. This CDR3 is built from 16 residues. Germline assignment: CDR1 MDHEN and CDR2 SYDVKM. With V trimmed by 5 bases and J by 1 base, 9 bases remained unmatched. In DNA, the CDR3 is TGTGCCAGCAGTCCCGGACTAAGCGGGGGCACAGATACGCAGTATTTT. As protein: CASSPGLSGGTDTQYF.

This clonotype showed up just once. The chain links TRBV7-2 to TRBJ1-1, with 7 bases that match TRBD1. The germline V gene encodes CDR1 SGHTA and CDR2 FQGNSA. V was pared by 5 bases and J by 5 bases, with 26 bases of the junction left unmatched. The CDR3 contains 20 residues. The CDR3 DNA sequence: TGTGCCAGCAGCCCGATTTTACCCCAGATGACAGGGCGGAAGGGGACTGAAGCTTTCTTT. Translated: CASSPILPQMTGRKGTEAFF.

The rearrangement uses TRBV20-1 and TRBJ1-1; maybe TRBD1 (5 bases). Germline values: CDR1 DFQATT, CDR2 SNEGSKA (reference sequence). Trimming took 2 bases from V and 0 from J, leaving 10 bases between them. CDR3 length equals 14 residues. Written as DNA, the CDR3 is TGCAGTGCTAGACATGGGGCAATGAACACTGAAGCTTTCTTT. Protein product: CSARHGAMNTEAFF.

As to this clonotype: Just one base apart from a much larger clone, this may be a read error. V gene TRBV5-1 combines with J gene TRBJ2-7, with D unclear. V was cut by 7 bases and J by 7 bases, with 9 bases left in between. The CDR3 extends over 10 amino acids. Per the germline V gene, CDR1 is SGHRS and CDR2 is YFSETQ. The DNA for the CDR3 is TGCGCCAGCGGAAGCAATGAGCAGTACTTC. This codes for CASGSNEQYF.

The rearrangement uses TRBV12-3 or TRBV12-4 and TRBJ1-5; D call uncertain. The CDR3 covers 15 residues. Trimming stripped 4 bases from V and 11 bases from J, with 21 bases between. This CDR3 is CASSSRHGFGGAQHF. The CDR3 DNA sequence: TGTGCCAGCAGTTCCCGTCACGGGTTTGGCGGAGCCCAGCATTTT.

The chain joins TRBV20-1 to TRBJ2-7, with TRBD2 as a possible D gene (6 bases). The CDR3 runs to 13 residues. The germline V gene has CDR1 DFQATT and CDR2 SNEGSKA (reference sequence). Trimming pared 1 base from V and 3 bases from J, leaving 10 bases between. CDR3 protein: CSARAIGGYEQYF. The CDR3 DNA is TGCAGTGCTAGAGCGATCGGGGGCTACGAGCAGTACTTC.

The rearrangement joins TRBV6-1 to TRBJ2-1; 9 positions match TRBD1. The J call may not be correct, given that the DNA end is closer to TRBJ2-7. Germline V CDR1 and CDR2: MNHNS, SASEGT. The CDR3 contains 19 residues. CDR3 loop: CASAKGAAGTGFTYNEQYF. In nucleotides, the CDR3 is TGTGCCAGCGCTAAAGGCGCAGCGGGGACAGGGTTTACCTACAATGAGCAGTACTTC.

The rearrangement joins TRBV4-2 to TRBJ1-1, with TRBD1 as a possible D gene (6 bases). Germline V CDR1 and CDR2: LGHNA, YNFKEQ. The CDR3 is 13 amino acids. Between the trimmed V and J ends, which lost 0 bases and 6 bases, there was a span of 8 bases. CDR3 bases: TGTGCCAGCAGCCAAGATTGGACAGCTGAAGCTTTCTTT. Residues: CASSQDWTAEAFF.

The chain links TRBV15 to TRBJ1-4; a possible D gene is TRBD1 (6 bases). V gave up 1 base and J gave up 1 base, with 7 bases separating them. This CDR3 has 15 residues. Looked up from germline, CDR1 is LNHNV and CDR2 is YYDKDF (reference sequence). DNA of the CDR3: TGTGCCACCAGCAGAGCAGGGGAAACTAATGAAAAACTGTTTTTT. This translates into CATSRAGETNEKLFF.

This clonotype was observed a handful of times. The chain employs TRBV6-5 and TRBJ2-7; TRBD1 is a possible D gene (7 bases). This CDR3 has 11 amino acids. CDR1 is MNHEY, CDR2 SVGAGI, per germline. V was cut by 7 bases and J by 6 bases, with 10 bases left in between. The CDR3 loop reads CASTQGGEQYF. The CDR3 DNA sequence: TGTGCCAGCACCCAGGGGGGCGAGCAGTACTTC.

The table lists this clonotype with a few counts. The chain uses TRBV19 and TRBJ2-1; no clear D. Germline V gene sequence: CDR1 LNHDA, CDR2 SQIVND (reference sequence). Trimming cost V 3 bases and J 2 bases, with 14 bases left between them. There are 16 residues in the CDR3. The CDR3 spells CASSMKYRTPYNEQFF. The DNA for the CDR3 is TGTGCCAGTAGTATGAAATACCGTACCCCCTACAATGAGCAGTTCTTC. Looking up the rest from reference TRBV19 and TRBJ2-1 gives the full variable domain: DGGITQSPKYLFRKEGQNVTLSCEQNLNHDAMYWYRQDPGQGLRLIYYSQIVNDFQKGDIAEGYSVSREKKESFPLTVTSAQKNPTAFYLCASSMKYRTPYNEQFFGPGTRLTVL.

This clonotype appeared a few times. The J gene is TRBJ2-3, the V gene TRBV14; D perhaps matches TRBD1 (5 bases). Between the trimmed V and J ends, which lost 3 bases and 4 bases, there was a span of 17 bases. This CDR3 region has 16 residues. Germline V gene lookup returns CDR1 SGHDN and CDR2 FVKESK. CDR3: CASSQQGFGSSDTQYF. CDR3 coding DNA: TGTGCCAGCAGCCAGCAGGGTTTCGGAAGTTCAGATACGCAGTATTTT.

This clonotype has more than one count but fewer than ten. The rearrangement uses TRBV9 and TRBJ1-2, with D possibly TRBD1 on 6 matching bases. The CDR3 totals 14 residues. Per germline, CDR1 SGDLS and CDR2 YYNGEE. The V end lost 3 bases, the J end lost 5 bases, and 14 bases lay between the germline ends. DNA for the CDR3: TGTGCCAGCAGCGGCGGACAGTCCGGGTATGGCTACACCTTC. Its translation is CASSGGQSGYGYTF.

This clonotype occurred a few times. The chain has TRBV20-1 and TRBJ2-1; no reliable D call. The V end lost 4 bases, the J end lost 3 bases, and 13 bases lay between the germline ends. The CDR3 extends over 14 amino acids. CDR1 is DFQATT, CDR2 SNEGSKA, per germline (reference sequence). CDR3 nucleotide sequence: TGCAGTGCTAACGGAGCCGGGCTCTACAATGAGCAGTTCTTC. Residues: CSANGAGLYNEQFF.

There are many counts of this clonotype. The CDR3 region has the DNA TGCGCCAGCAGCCAAGACTGGACGACAGATACGCAGTATTTT. Encoded protein: CASSQDWTTDTQYF. V gene TRBV4-3 combines with J gene TRBJ2-3; no clear D. Germline CDR1 reads LGHNA; CDR2 reads YSLEER. The CDR3 is made up of 14 amino acids. The V gene lost 0 bases and the J gene lost 3 bases, with 7 bases spanning the gap.